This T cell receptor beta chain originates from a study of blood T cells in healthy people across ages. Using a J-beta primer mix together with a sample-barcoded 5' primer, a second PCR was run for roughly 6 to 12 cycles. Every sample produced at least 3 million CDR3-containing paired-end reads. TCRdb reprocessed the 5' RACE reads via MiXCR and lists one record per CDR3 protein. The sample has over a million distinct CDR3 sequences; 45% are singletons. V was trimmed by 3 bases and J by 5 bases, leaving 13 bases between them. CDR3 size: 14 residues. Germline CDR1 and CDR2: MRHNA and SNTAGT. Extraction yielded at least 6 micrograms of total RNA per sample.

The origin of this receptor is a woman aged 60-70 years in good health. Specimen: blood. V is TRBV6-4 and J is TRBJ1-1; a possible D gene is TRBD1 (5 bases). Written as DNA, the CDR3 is TGTGCCAGCAGTGAGGGGCAGGGCGGGACTGAAGCTTTCTTT. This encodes CASSEGQGGTEAFF.